The 15 T cell receptor beta chains below were found in one sample sequenced in a study of cytomegalovirus exposure and HLA in healthy donors. This PCR relied on a set of 60 Vbeta primers and 13 Jbeta primers. Sequenced by immunoSEQ multiplex PCR; TCRdb stores in-frame clones only, minus some. The sample lists over 100,000 clones; about 80% were seen once. The sample consisted of PBMCs. These receptors all come from a female donor in good health and CMV-seronegative.

This chain connects TRBV29-1 to TRBJ2-3, with D uncertain. The germline CDR1 and CDR2 sequences are SQVTM and ANQGSEA. There are 13 residues in the CDR3. V was shortened by 3 bases and J by 4 bases, with 11 bases between the two germline ends. The CDR3 is CSVEVLLADTQYF. The CDR3 nucleotides are TGCAGCGTTGAGGTCCTACTGGCAGATACGCAGTATTTT.

The chain links TRBV4-1 to TRBJ1-1, with D maybe TRBD1 (6 bases). Trimming took off 3 bases at V and 0 bases at J, with 20 bases between the two ends. This CDR3 spans 18 amino acids. Germline CDR1 MGHRA, CDR2 YSYEKL. CDR3 loop: CASSQDPGGGPLNTEAFF. The CDR3 DNA is TGCGCCAGCAGCCAGGACCCCGGGGGGGGGCCGTTGAACACTGAAGCTTTCTTT.

The chain carries TRBV5-1 and TRBJ2-3; 11 bases agree with TRBD1. V lost 0 bases and J lost 7; bases outside the gene matches: 10. Germline lookup yields CDR1 SGHRS and CDR2 YFSETQ. CDR3 length: 17 residues. The CDR3 DNA sequence: TGCGCCAGCAGCTTGGGTATTAGGACAGGGGGCAATCATACGCAGTATTTT. Its translation is CASSLGIRTGGNHTQYF.

J is TRBJ2-4 and V is TRBV23-1, with 9 bases aligning to TRBD1. TRBV23-1 is recorded as an ORF, its role being uncertain. V lost 4 bases and J lost 6; bases outside the gene matches: 7. The CDR3 is made up of 15 amino acids. The CDR3 bases are TGCGCCAGCAGTCGGACGACAGGGGGGGGAAACATTCAGTACTTC. It yields the protein CASSRTTGGGNIQYF.

This chain connects TRBV11-2 to TRBJ2-7; TRBD1 is a possible D gene (6 bases). The CDR3 has 12 amino acids. CDR1 and CDR2 from the germline V gene are SGHAT and FQNNGV. Deletions cut 5 bases from V and 3 bases from J, with 8 bases between. The CDR3 region is CASSQQGYEQYF. DNA for the CDR3: TGTGCCAGCAGCCAACAGGGCTACGAGCAGTACTTC.

The rearrangement links TRBV30 to TRBJ1-2; possibly TRBD1 for D (6 bases). Germline values: CDR1 GTSNPN, CDR2 SVGIG (reference sequence). The CDR3 extends over 12 amino acids. The V end lost 2 bases, the J end lost 4 bases, and 8 bases lay between the germline ends. In nucleotides, the CDR3 is TGTGCCTGGAGTTACAGGGTCTATGGCTACACCTTC. Residues: CAWSYRVYGYTF.

The genes are TRBV5-4 and TRBJ1-1; TRBD1 matches at 9 bases. Germline-derived CDR1 and CDR2 are SGHNT and YYREEE (reference sequence). J lost 2 bases, V lost 4 bases, and 9 bases had no gene match. CDR3 length equals 16 residues. For the CDR3, the DNA is TGTGCCAGCAGCCTACTAAGACAGGGGGTCAACACTGAAGCTTTCTTT. Protein product: CASSLLRQGVNTEAFF.

This chain links TRBV27 with TRBJ1-1; 8 bases are shared with TRBD1. The CDR3 has 16 residues. V lost 7 bases and J lost 4; bases outside the gene matches: 14. From germline, CDR1 is MNHEY and CDR2 SMNVEV (reference sequence). The CDR3 reads CASIGFRGRSTTEAFF. The CDR3 DNA is TGTGCCAGCATTGGGTTCAGGGGGCGTTCTACCACTGAAGCTTTCTTT.

CDR3 region: CAWRQYTGELFF. In DNA, the CDR3 is TGTGCCTGGCGACAGTACACCGGGGAGCTGTTTTTT. The chain combines TRBV30 with TRBJ2-2; maybe TRBD1 (5 bases). Per the germline V gene, CDR1 is GTSNPN and CDR2 is SVGIG (reference sequence). Between the trimmed V and J ends, which lost 5 bases and 3 bases, there was a span of 7 bases. CDR3 length: 12 residues.

The chain recombines TRBV15 with TRBJ2-1; TRBD2 might be the D (7 bases). CDR1 and CDR2 (germline): LNHNV, YYDKDF (reference sequence). The CDR3 covers 17 residues. V lost 0 bases and J lost 3, with 15 bases in between. This CDR3 is CATSREGGANIYNEQFF. The CDR3 nucleotides read TGTGCCACCAGCAGAGAGGGGGGGGCGAACATCTACAATGAGCAGTTCTTC.

The chain has TRBV13 and TRBJ1-2; possibly TRBD1 for D (6 bases). The CDR3 runs to 16 residues. The V gene's germline CDR1 is PRHDT and CDR2 FYEKMQ (reference sequence). Trimming cost V 2 bases and J 0 bases, with 13 bases left between them. The CDR3 DNA is TGTGCCAGCAGCTTATGGGGGCGGCAAGCTAACTATGGCTACACCTTC. Its protein product is CASSLWGRQANYGYTF.

The gene calls are TRBV5-1 and TRBJ2-5, with 10 bases that match TRBD2. Judging by the DNA end, TRBJ2-7 fits better; the J call may be wrong. CDR1 is SGHRS and CDR2 is YFSETQ in the germline V gene. The CDR3 is made up of 14 amino acids. In DNA form, the CDR3 reads TGCGCCAGCAGCTGGACTAGCGGATCCTACGAGCAGTACTTC. Residues: CASSWTSGSYEQYF.

Comment on this clone: One end of the junction is discordant with germline, which a read error may explain. The CDR3 DNA reads as TGTGCCAGCGGAAAACTAGCGGGGCTGGAGGGGGGGCTGTTTTTT. Protein: CASGKLAGLEGGLFF. The rearrangement joins TRBV7-7 to TRBJ2-2; 10 nucleotides line up with TRBD2. The CDR3 has 15 amino acids. The germline V gene encodes CDR1 SSHAT and CDR2 FNYEAQ (reference sequence).

This chain uses TRBV28 with TRBJ2-7; TRBD1 is a possible D gene (5 bases). V was pared by 3 bases and J by 2 bases, with 14 bases between. Looked up from germline, CDR1 is MDHEN and CDR2 is SYDVKM. The CDR3 extends over 15 amino acids. The CDR3: CASSLPQGLTYEQYF. In DNA form, the CDR3 reads TGTGCCAGCAGTTTGCCGCAGGGCCTAACCTACGAGCAGTACTTC.

The sample holds one count of this clone. The V gene is TRBV5-1, the J gene TRBJ2-1; 7 bases agree with TRBD1. CDR3 size: 16 residues. CDR1 is SGHRS and CDR2 is YFSETQ in the germline V gene. Losses at the gene ends were 4 bases for V and 0 bases for J; bases not matched to a gene: 7. The CDR3: CASSVTGVSSYNEQFF. The CDR3 DNA reads as TGCGCCAGCAGCGTCACAGGGGTGAGCTCCTACAATGAGCAGTTCTTC.